Sequencing of this T cell receptor beta chain was carried out in a study of cytomegalovirus exposure and HLA in healthy donors. The PCR used 60 Vbeta and 13 Jbeta primers. This table comes from immunoSEQ multiplex PCR, and its TCRdb copy is limited to in-frame clones, with some not included. The profile covers under 150,000 clones, with more than 70% appearing a single time and about 7% taken by the ten largest. V was cut by 6 bases and J by 2 bases, with 14 bases left in between. Germline V gene data show CDR1 as SQVTM and CDR2 as ANQGSEA. The CDR3 sequence is 14 residues long. When sampled, the donors appeared nominally healthy, though they likely had unrecorded immune exposures.

The J gene is TRBJ2-1, the V gene TRBV29-1; possibly TRBD1 for D (6 bases). The TCR originated in a woman in her twenties or thirties in good health and CMV-seropositive. Sequencing input: PBMCs. The CDR3 loop reads CSVRQVGPYNEQFF. The CDR3 DNA reads TGCAGCGTGAGACAGGTGGGGCCCTACAATGAGCAGTTCTTC.